This T cell receptor (beta chain) comes out of a study of breast tumors, draining lymph nodes, adjacent tissues. TCRdb reprocessed the multiplex PCR reads via MiXCR and lists one record per CDR3 protein. This table has fewer than 150,000 distinct CDR3 sequences, approximately 21% appearing once. Study conclusions and caveats: That most tumor T cells come from lymph nodes remained unproven. Compared with lymph nodes, tumors were less diverse; compared with nontumor tissue, more.

The germline gives CDR1 MDHEN, CDR2 SYDVKM. V lost 4 bases and J lost 0; bases outside the gene matches: 6. This CDR3 comprises 16 residues. Breast cancer patients provided tissue from their axillary draining lymph nodes. This clonotype was seen a few times. Its cognate antigen is unknown. Sequencing was carried out using axillary lymph node tissue. This chain uses TRBV28 with TRBJ2-1; 7 bases align to TRBD2. This TCR derives from a female donor with breast cancer. Some clones in this sample may be carry-over from other donors' samples. The CDR3 nucleotides are TGTGCCAGCAGTTCTCTAGCGGCGAGCTCCTACAATGAGCAGTTCTTC. It translates to CASSSLAASSYNEQFF.